Following are 22 T cell receptor beta chains from one sample sequenced in a study of cytomegalovirus exposure and HLA in healthy donors. Primers for the PCR totalled 60 Vbeta and 13 Jbeta. Repertoires were generated with immunoSEQ multiplex PCR, while TCRdb's copy carries only in-frame clones and drops some. The repertoire has about 140,000 clones, approximately 77% of them found once; the top ten carry roughly 4.6%. The specimen sequenced was PBMCs. The receptors stem from a woman in her 50s in good health and CMV-seronegative.

The chain joins TRBV9 to TRBJ1-1; D might be TRBD1 (6 bases). V lost 3 bases to trimming and J lost 7 bases, with 16 bases between them. From germline, CDR1 is SGDLS and CDR2 YYNGEE. This CDR3 is 14 amino acids long. CDR3 region: CASSDVGRGNEAFF. In nucleotides, the CDR3 is TGTGCCAGCAGCGATGTCGGCAGGGGTAATGAAGCTTTCTTT.

The chain carries TRBV7-8 and TRBJ1-5, with 8 bases fitting TRBD1. This CDR3 region has 16 residues. Trimming removed 3 bases from V and 6 bases from J; junction bases left unmatched: 10. The V gene's germline CDR1 is SGHVS and CDR2 FQNEAQ. CDR3: CASSFSNRQGTQPQHF. CDR3 nucleotides: TGTGCCAGCAGCTTCTCGAATCGACAGGGGACTCAGCCCCAGCATTTT. The whole variable domain, filled in from reference TRBV7-8 and TRBJ1-5, reads GAGVSQSPRYKVAKRGQDVALRCDPISGHVSLFWYQQALGQGPEFLTYFQNEAQLDKSGLPSDRFFAERPEGSVSTLKIQRTQQEDSAVYLCASSFSNRQGTQPQHFGDGTRLSIL.

The rearrangement joins TRBV29-1 to TRBJ1-1; D gene ambiguous. The CDR3 is made up of 14 amino acids. The germline CDR1 and CDR2 sequences are SQVTM and ANQGSEA. Trimming removed 4 bases at V and 1 base at J, with 13 bases between. Written as DNA, the CDR3 is TGCAGCGTTGGCTCGTTGGCAGGGAACACTGAAGCTTTCTTT. Its protein product is CSVGSLAGNTEAFF.

The chain is built from TRBV18 and TRBJ2-7, with 11 positions matching TRBD1. The CDR3 covers 15 residues. With V trimmed by 3 bases and J by 7 bases, 8 bases remained unmatched. CDR1 KGHSH and CDR2 LQKENI come from the germline V gene. The CDR3 nucleotides are TGTGCCAGCTCACCCGGGACAGGGGGTCTCAAGGAGCAGTACTTC. This codes for CASSPGTGGLKEQYF.

V and J are TRBV6-1 and TRBJ1-1; 9 bases are a match to TRBD1. The germline CDR1 and CDR2 sequences are MNHNS and SASEGT. The CDR3 is 15 amino acids. Trimming removed 4 bases from V and 1 base from J; junction bases left unmatched: 4. CDR3 sequence (DNA): TGTGCCAGCAGTGCAGGGGGACAGGGGAACACTGAAGCTTTCTTT. Translating gives CASSAGGQGNTEAFF.

The genes are TRBV6-1 and TRBJ2-1; no definite D call. Trimming stripped 7 bases from V and 0 bases from J, with 13 bases between. The CDR3 covers 15 residues. CDR1 is MNHNS, CDR2 SASEGT, per germline. The CDR3 DNA sequence: TGTGCCAGCACCCCACGCGAGAGCTCCTACAATGAGCAGTTCTTC. Residues: CASTPRESSYNEQFF.

This sequence joins TRBV6-1 and TRBJ1-2; tentative D call: TRBD1 (5 bases). V lost 6 bases and J 8 bases, leaving 19 bases between the germline ends. There are 14 residues in the CDR3. The V gene's germline CDR1 is MNHNS and CDR2 SASEGT. The CDR3 coding sequence is TGTGCCAGCAGCGCCCCCTCCGCTGGGGGGGGCTACACCTTC. As protein: CASSAPSAGGGYTF.

The CDR3 nucleotides are TGTGCCAGTAGTGTTGGGGACAGGGTTAATCCCTACGAGCAGTACTTC. It encodes CASSVGDRVNPYEQYF. V usage is TRBV19 and J usage is TRBJ2-7; 9 bases are a match to TRBD1. Losses at the gene ends were 5 bases for V and 2 bases for J; bases not matched to a gene: 10. The CDR3 contains 16 residues. Germline V gene data show CDR1 as LNHDA and CDR2 as SQIVND (reference sequence). The full variable domain, in which reference TRBV19 and TRBJ2-7 provide the parts outside the CDR3, is DGGITQSPKYLFRKEGQNVTLSCEQNLNHDAMYWYRQDPGQGLRLIYYSQIVNDFQKGDIAEGYSVSREKKESFPLTVTSAQKNPTAFYLCASSVGDRVNPYEQYFGPGTRLTVT.

The CDR3 here is CASSLMREVRTDTQYF. In nucleotides, the CDR3 is TGTGCCAGCAGCTTAATGCGGGAAGTTCGCACAGATACGCAGTATTTT. This sequence joins TRBV7-9 and TRBJ2-3; a weak D match, TRBD2 (6 bases). This CDR3 is built from 16 residues. The germline CDR1 and CDR2 sequences are SEHNR and FQNEAQ (reference sequence). V gave up 2 bases and J gave up 1 base, with 13 bases separating them.

This clone was counted once. This chain's CDR3 is CSVDGGQGQYF. DNA of the CDR3: TGCAGCGTTGATGGGGGACAGGGACAGTACTTC. This sequence joins TRBV29-1 and TRBJ2-7; TRBD1 matches at 9 bases. J was trimmed by 10 bases and V by 3 bases; bases with no gene match: 4. The CDR3 is 11 residues long. Germline assignment: CDR1 SQVTM and CDR2 ANQGSEA.

The rearrangement joins TRBV2 to TRBJ2-1, with D possibly matching TRBD1 (6 bases). This CDR3 contains 14 residues. Trimming removed 5 bases at V and 4 bases at J, with 12 bases between. Germline values: CDR1 SNHLY, CDR2 FYNNEI. The CDR3 loop reads CASSSTGVYNEQFF. In DNA form, the CDR3 reads TGTGCCAGCAGTTCGACAGGAGTTTACAATGAGCAGTTCTTC.

The chain carries TRBV5-1 and TRBJ2-5; 8 bases are a match to TRBD1. Germline V lookup: CDR1 SGHRS, CDR2 YFSETQ. CDR3 length equals 15 residues. V shed 1 base and J 4 bases; nucleotides not matched to a gene: 6. The CDR3 protein is CASSLQDRARETQYF. In nucleotides, the CDR3 is TGCGCCAGCAGCTTGCAGGACAGGGCTAGAGAGACCCAGTACTTC.

This chain joins TRBV6-5 and TRBJ2-7, with D maybe TRBD1 (6 bases). Trimming took 2 bases from V and 0 from J, leaving 11 bases between them. CDR1 and CDR2 (germline): MNHEY, SVGAGI. The CDR3 sequence is 15 residues long. As DNA, the CDR3 is TGTGCCAGCAGTTACCGGACAGCGAGCTCCTACGAGCAGTACTTC. Translation gives CASSYRTASSYEQYF.

The chain couples TRBV2 to TRBJ2-7; no firm D call. Per germline, CDR1 SNHLY and CDR2 FYNNEI. This CDR3 comprises 12 residues. V was trimmed by 2 bases and J by 3 bases, leaving 5 bases between them. CDR3 region: CASSELYYEQYF. The CDR3 coding sequence is TGTGCCAGCAGTGAACTATACTACGAGCAGTACTTC.

This clone was seen a few times. The CDR3 bases are TGTGCCAGTCAGACTACGCCCGGGACAGCCCGCAATGAGCAGTTCTTC. It specifies CASQTTPGTARNEQFF. The V and J genes are TRBV19 and TRBJ2-1; the match to TRBD1 covers 7 bases. CDR1 is LNHDA and CDR2 is SQIVND in the germline V gene (reference sequence). The CDR3 runs 16 residues. V dropped 8 bases and J dropped 6; count of bases not matched to a gene: 16.

CDR3 sequence: CASSPGDRDQNTEAFF. As DNA, the CDR3 is TGTGCCAGCAGCCCCGGTGACAGGGACCAGAACACTGAAGCTTTCTTT. V gene TRBV7-9 combines with J gene TRBJ1-1; the match to TRBD1 covers 7 bases. Germline loops: CDR1 SEHNR, CDR2 FQNEAQ (reference sequence). V lost 5 bases and J lost 1; bases outside the gene matches: 10. The CDR3 loop spans 16 amino acids.

The chain employs TRBV5-1 and TRBJ1-2; weak D call: TRBD1 (5 bases). Deletions cut 4 bases from V and 4 bases from J, with 11 bases between. The CDR3 length is 13 residues. Germline lookup yields CDR1 SGHRS and CDR2 YFSETQ. The CDR3 sequence is CASSMGLVYGYTF. As DNA, the CDR3 is TGCGCCAGCAGCATGGGACTCGTCTATGGCTACACCTTC.

In this sample, this clone turned up a few times. Distinct nucleotide sequences in the sample also encode this CDR3. This sequence joins TRBV15 and TRBJ1-1; D is unresolved. The V end was cut by 0 bases, the J end by 1 base, with 9 bases between. Germline CDR1 reads LNHNV; CDR2 reads YYDKDF (reference sequence). This CDR3 has 15 amino acids. The CDR3 bases are TGTGCCACCAGCAGAGATTTGGGCAGGAACACTGAAGCTTTCTTT. This sequence encodes CATSRDLGRNTEAFF.

The rearrangement joins TRBV5-5 to TRBJ1-2, with a weak D call TRBD1 (5 bases). The CDR3 is made up of 16 amino acids. V gave up 0 bases and J gave up 7 bases, with 19 bases separating them. The V gene's germline CDR1 is SGHKS and CDR2 YYEKEE (reference sequence). The CDR3 region is CASSLEGQTDVGGYTF. CDR3 nucleotide sequence: TGTGCCAGCAGCTTGGAGGGCCAGACAGATGTGGGTGGCTACACCTTC.

This clone was counted a single time. The chain combines TRBV2 with TRBJ2-7; perhaps TRBD1 as D (6 bases). In germline, CDR1 is SNHLY, CDR2 FYNNEI. The CDR3 consists of 15 residues. The V end was cut by 7 bases, the J end by 1 base, with 17 bases between. CDR3 residues: CASKQGVGESYEQYF. In DNA form, the CDR3 reads TGTGCCAGCAAACAGGGTGTGGGAGAATCCTACGAGCAGTACTTC.

The rearrangement joins TRBV15 to TRBJ2-5, with 11 bases identical to TRBD1. The V gene's germline CDR1 is LNHNV and CDR2 YYDKDF (reference sequence). The CDR3 loop spans 14 amino acids. J lost 7 bases, V lost 8 bases, and 9 bases had no gene match. The CDR3 sequence: CATQQDRGPGTQYF. The CDR3 nucleotides are TGTGCCACCCAGCAGGACAGGGGGCCGGGGACCCAGTACTTC. The full variable domain, rest sourced from reference TRBV15 and TRBJ2-5, is DAMVIQNPRYQVTQFGKPVTLSCSQTLNHNVMYWYQQKSSQAPKLLFHYYDKDFNNEADTPDNFQSRRPNTSFCFLDIRSPGLGDTAMYLCATQQDRGPGTQYFGPGTRLLVL.

This clone was counted a few times. The chain employs TRBV18 and TRBJ1-4; D call uncertain. CDR3 length: 16 residues. Germline-derived CDR1 and CDR2 are KGHSH and LQKENI. Trimming took 8 bases from V and 8 from J, leaving 24 bases between them. As DNA, the CDR3 is TGTGCCAGCGGAACCCTCGGCGGGTCGACGTGGGAAAAACTGTTTTTT. Its translation: CASGTLGGSTWEKLFF.